This T cell receptor beta chain derives from a study of T cells in localized non-small cell lung cancer. Regarding the study as a whole: Among the top 100 tumor clones, a median around 50 appeared in adjacent lung.

Comments on this clone: The antigen is not known.

The assay was immunoSEQ multiplex PCR, and TCRdb's table has in-frame clones only and misses some. This table has about 70,000 clones, around 85% appearing once. The source is a male donor older than 55 with stage III squamous cell lung carcinoma. The sample here was peripheral blood, taken before any cancer treatment.

CDR3 coding DNA: TGCACCAGCAGCCTTGACGGCGGATCTAATTCACCCCTCCACTTT. Its protein product is CTSSLDGGSNSPLHF. V is TRBV1 and J is TRBJ1-6. TRBV1 has pseudogene status. CDR3 length equals 15 residues.